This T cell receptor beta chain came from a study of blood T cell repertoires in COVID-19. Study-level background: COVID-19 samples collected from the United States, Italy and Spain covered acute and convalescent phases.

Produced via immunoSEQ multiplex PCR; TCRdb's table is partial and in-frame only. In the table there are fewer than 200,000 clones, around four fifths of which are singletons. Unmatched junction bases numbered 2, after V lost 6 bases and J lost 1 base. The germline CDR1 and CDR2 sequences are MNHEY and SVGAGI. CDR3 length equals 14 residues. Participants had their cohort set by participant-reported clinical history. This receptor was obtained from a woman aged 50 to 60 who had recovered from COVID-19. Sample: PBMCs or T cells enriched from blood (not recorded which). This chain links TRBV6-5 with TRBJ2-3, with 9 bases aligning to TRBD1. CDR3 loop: CASSGDRGTDTQYF. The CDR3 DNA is TGTGCCAGCAGCGGGGACAGGGGCACAGATACGCAGTATTTT.